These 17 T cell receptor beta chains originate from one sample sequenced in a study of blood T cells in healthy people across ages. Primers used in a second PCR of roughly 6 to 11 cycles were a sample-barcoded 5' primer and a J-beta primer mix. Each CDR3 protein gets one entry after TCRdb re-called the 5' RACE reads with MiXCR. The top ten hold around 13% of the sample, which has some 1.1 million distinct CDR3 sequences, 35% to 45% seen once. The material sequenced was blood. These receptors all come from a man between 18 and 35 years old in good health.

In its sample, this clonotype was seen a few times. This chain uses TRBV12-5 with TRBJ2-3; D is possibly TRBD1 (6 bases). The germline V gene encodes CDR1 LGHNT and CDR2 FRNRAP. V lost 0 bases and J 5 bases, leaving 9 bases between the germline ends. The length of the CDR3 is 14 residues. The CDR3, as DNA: TGTGCTAGTGGTTTGGTGGGGGCAGTAGATACGCAGTATTTT. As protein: CASGLVGAVDTQYF.

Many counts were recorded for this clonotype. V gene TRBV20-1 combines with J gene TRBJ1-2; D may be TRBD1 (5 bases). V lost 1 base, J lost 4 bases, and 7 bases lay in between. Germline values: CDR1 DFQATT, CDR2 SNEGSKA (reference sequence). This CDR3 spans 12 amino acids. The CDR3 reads CSARGTSYGYTF. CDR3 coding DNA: TGCAGTGCTAGAGGGACATCCTATGGCTACACCTTC.

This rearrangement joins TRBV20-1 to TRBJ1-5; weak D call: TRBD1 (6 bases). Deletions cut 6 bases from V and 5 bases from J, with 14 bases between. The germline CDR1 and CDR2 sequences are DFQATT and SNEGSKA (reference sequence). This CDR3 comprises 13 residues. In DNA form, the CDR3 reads TGCAGTGCCAGGGGTGCTATCTATCAGCCCCAGCATTTT. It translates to CSARGAIYQPQHF.

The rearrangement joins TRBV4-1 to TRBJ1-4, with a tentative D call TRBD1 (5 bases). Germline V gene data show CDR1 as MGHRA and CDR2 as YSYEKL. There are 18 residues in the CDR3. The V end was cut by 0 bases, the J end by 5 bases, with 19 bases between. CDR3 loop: CASSQDPSRGRVNEKLFF. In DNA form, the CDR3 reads TGCGCCAGCAGCCAAGACCCGAGCCGTGGCAGGGTCAATGAAAAACTGTTTTTT.

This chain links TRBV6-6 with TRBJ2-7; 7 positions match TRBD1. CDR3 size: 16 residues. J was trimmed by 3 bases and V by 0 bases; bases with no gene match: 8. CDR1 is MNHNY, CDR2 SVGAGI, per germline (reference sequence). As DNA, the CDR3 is TGTGCCAGCAGTTACTCTCCCGGACAGGCCTACTACGAGCAGTACTTC. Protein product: CASSYSPGQAYYEQYF.

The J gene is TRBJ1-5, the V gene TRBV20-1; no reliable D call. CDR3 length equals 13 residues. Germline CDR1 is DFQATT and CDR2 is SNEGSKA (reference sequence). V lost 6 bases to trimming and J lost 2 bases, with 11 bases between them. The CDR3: CSAQDEGNQPQHF. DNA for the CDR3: TGCAGTGCCCAGGACGAGGGCAATCAGCCCCAGCATTTT.

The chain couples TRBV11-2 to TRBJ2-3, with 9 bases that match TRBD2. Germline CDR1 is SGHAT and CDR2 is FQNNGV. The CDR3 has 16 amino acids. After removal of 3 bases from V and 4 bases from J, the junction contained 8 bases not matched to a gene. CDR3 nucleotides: TGTGCCAGCAGCTTCGAGCCGGGACTAGCAGCAGATACGCAGTATTTT. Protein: CASSFEPGLAADTQYF. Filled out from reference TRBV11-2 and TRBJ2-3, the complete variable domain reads EAGVAQSPRYKIIEKRQSVAFWCNPISGHATLYWYQQILGQGPKLLIQFQNNGVVDDSQLPKDRFSAERLKGVDSTLKIQPAKLEDSAVYLCASSFEPGLAADTQYFGPGTRLTVL.

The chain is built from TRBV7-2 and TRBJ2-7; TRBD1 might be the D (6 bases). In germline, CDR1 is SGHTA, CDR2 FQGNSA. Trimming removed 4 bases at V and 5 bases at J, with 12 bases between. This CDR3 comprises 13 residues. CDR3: CASSSGVDHEQYF. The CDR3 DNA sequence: TGTGCCAGCAGCTCAGGGGTGGATCACGAGCAGTACTTC.

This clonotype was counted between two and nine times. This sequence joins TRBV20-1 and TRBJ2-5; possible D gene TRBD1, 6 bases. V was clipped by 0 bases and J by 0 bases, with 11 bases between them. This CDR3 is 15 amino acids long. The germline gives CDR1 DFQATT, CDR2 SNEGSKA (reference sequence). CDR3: CSARDRDRHQETQYF. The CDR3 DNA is TGCAGTGCTAGAGATCGAGACAGGCACCAAGAGACCCAGTACTTC.

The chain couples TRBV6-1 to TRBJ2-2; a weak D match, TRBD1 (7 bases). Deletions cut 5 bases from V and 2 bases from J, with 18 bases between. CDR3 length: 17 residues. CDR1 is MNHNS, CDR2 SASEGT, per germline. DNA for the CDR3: TGTGCCAGCAGTCGGGCGGCGGGACAGATAAACACCGGGGAGCTGTTTTTT. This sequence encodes CASSRAAGQINTGELFF.

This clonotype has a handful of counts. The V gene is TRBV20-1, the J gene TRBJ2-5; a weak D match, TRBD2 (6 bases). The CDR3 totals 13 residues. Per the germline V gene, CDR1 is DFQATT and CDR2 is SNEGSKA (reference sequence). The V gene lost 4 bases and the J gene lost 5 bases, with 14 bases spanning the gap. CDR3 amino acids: CSATRAGLETQYF. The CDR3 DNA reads TGCAGTGCTACTAGGGCGGGGTTGGAGACCCAGTACTTC.

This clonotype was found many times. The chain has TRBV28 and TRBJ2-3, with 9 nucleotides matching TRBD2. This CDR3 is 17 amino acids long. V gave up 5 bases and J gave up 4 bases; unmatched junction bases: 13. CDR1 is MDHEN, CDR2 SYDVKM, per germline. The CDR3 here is CASSPPQGLASPDTQYF. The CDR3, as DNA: TGTGCCAGCAGTCCCCCTCAGGGACTAGCTTCCCCAGATACGCAGTATTTT.

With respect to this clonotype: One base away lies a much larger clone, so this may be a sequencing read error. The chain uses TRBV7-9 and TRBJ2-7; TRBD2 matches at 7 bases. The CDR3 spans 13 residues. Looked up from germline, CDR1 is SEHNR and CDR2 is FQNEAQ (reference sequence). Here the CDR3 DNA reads TGTGCCCGCAGCGGGGTCTTGACCTACGAGCAGTACTTC. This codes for CARSGVLTYEQYF.

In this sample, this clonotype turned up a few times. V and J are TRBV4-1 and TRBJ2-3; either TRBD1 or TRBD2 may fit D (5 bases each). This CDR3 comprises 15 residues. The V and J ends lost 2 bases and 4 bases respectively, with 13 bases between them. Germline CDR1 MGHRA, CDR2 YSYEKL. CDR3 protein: CASSQIGAVADTQYF. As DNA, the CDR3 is TGCGCCAGCAGCCAAATCGGGGCGGTCGCAGATACGCAGTATTTT.

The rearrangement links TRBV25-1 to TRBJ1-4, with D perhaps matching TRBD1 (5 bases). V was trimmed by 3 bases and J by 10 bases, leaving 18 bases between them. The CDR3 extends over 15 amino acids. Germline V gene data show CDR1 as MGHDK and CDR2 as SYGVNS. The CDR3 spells CASSDGGQGGGKLFF. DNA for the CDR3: TGTGCCAGCAGTGATGGTGGCCAGGGAGGTGGAAAACTGTTTTTT.

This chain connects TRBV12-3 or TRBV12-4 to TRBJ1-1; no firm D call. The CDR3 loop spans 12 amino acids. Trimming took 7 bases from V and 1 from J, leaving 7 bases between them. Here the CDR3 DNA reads TGTGCCAGCACGTTCGGGAACACTGAAGCTTTCTTT. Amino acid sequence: CASTFGNTEAFF.

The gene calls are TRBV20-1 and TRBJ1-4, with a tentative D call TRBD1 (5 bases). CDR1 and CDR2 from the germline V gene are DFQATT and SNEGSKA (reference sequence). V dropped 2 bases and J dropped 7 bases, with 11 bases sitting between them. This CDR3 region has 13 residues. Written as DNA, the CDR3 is TGCAGTGCTAGACAGGGAATTCGTGAAAAACTGTTTTTT. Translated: CSARQGIREKLFF.